The 12 T cell receptor beta chains listed next were all sequenced from one sample in a study of CD8 T cells in Susac syndrome. After extraction with the RNeasy kit, about 0.45 to 1 ug of the RNA was reverse transcribed using random hexamers. TCRdb reprocessed the immunoSEQ multiplex PCR reads with MiXCR, giving one entry per CDR3 protein. Of about 200,000 distinct CDR3 sequences listed, 90% to 95% were seen once; the top ten hold approximately 0.097%. Sequenced material: CD4+ T cells from PBMCs. These receptors were obtained from a human donor with multiple sclerosis.

This chain uses TRBV30 with TRBJ1-6; tentative D call: TRBD1 (5 bases). Germline V gene data show CDR1 as GTSNPN and CDR2 as SVGIG (reference sequence). The CDR3 is 11 amino acids. Trimming cost V 3 bases and J 14 bases, with 11 bases left between them. CDR3 nucleotides: TGTGCCTGGAGCCCGGGGGGGACCCTCCACTTT. It translates to CAWSPGGTLHF.

V and J are TRBV29-1 and TRBJ2-2; D may be TRBD1 (7 bases). Germline V gene data show CDR1 as SQVTM and CDR2 as ANQGSEA. V lost 4 bases and J lost 7, with 16 bases in between. This CDR3 has 14 amino acids. The CDR3 sequence is CSVGAEGAIGELFF. CDR3 coding DNA: TGCAGCGTTGGGGCGGAGGGGGCGATCGGGGAGCTGTTTTTT.

The CDR3 loop reads CASKQGADTQYF. In nucleotides, the CDR3 is TGTGCCAGCAAGCAGGGCGCAGATACGCAGTATTTT. V and J are TRBV2 and TRBJ2-3, with D possibly matching TRBD1 (5 bases). Germline V gene data show CDR1 as SNHLY and CDR2 as FYNNEI. V was cut by 7 bases and J by 4 bases, with 9 bases left in between. The CDR3 has 12 amino acids.

The rearrangement links TRBV2 to TRBJ2-4; tentatively, D is TRBD2 (6 bases). The CDR3 loop spans 13 amino acids. V lost 3 bases and J 16 bases, leaving 19 bases between the germline ends. The germline V gene encodes CDR1 SNHLY and CDR2 FYNNEI. This CDR3 reads CASSDPAGLSGYF. The CDR3, as DNA: TGTGCCAGCAGTGACCCCGCGGGACTTTCGGGCTACTTC. Filled out from reference TRBV2 and TRBJ2-4, the complete variable domain reads EPEVTQTPSHQVTQMGQEVILRCVPISNHLYFYWYRQILGQKVEFLVSFYNNEISEKSEIFDDQFSVERPDGSNFTLKIRSTKLEDSAMYFCASSDPAGLSGYFGAGTRLSVL.

This rearrangement joins TRBV3-1 to TRBJ1-5; a weak D match, TRBD1 (6 bases). The CDR3 length is 16 residues. The germline V gene has CDR1 LGHDT and CDR2 YNNKEL (reference sequence). With 1 base removed from V and 0 bases from J, the gap between germline ends came to 10 bases. Written as DNA, the CDR3 is TGTGCCAGCAGCCAAGCGGGGGGCCGTAGCAATCAGCCCCAGCATTTT. Its protein product is CASSQAGGRSNQPQHF. The whole variable domain, remainder taken from reference TRBV3-1 and TRBJ1-5, is DTAVSQTPKYLVTQMGNDKSIKCEQNLGHDTMYWYKQDSKKFLKIMFSYNNKELIINETVPNRFSPKSPDKAHLNLHINSLELGDSAVYFCASSQAGGRSNQPQHFGDGTRLSIL.

The chain joins TRBV12-3 or TRBV12-4 to TRBJ1-5; no clear D gene. Trimming shortened V by 7 bases and J by 7 bases, and 11 bases separated the two germline ends. The CDR3 is 12 residues long. The CDR3 loop reads CASNQGGQPQHF. Written as DNA, the CDR3 is TGTGCCAGCAACCAAGGAGGCCAGCCCCAGCATTTT.

This chain connects TRBV5-1 to TRBJ2-5; possible D gene TRBD2, 6 bases. Germline lookup yields CDR1 SGHRS and CDR2 YFSETQ. V gave up 4 bases and J gave up 2 bases, with 18 bases separating them. The CDR3 totals 16 residues. The CDR3 region is CASSIGLAGPQETQYF. DNA of the CDR3: TGCGCCAGCAGCATCGGTTTGGCGGGACCACAAGAGACCCAGTACTTC.

The CDR3 loop is CAWSVLAGGNEQFF. CDR3 in DNA: TGTGCCTGGAGTGTACTAGCGGGAGGCAATGAGCAGTTCTTC. V usage is TRBV30 and J usage is TRBJ2-1, with 12 nucleotides matching TRBD2. J was trimmed by 6 bases and V by 0 bases; bases with no gene match: 0. CDR3 length equals 14 residues. Germline V gene sequence: CDR1 GTSNPN, CDR2 SVGIG (reference sequence).

The V gene is TRBV30, the J gene TRBJ1-5; D not certain. V dropped 4 bases and J dropped 0 bases, with 7 bases sitting between them. Germline CDR1 reads GTSNPN; CDR2 reads SVGIG (reference sequence). The CDR3 covers 13 residues. CDR3 nucleotides: TGTGCCTGGACAGGTCATAGCAATCAGCCCCAGCATTTT. Its translation is CAWTGHSNQPQHF.

The chain has TRBV15 and TRBJ2-3; 9 nucleotides line up with TRBD1. V dropped 8 bases and J dropped 4; count of bases not matched to a gene: 7. Germline CDR1 reads LNHNV; CDR2 reads YYDKDF (reference sequence). The CDR3 totals 14 residues. This CDR3 reads CATGRDRVSDTQYF. DNA for the CDR3: TGTGCCACCGGGCGGGACAGGGTCTCAGATACGCAGTATTTT.

This chain joins TRBV20-1 and TRBJ1-5; TRBD1 matches at 7 bases. The length of the CDR3 is 13 residues. In germline, CDR1 is DFQATT, CDR2 SNEGSKA (reference sequence). V was pared by 4 bases and J by 4 bases, with 4 bases of the junction left unmatched. CDR3 amino acids: CSATGTVNQPQHF. Here the CDR3 DNA reads TGCAGTGCTACCGGGACAGTAAATCAGCCCCAGCATTTT.

V is TRBV5-4 and J is TRBJ2-1, with D unclear. Germline V gives CDR1 SGHNT, CDR2 YYREEE (reference sequence). The CDR3 sequence is 13 residues long. The V end was cut by 4 bases, the J end by 4 bases, with 9 bases between. The CDR3 nucleotides read TGTGCCAGCAGCCCCGGCGCTTACAATGAGCAGTTCTTC. This translates into CASSPGAYNEQFF.